This T cell receptor (beta chain) originates from a study of T cell responses to AZD1222 COVID-19 vaccine. Study-wide findings and caveats: It was only a handful of AZD1222 recipients who were seropositive at baseline.

Generated by immunoSEQ multiplex PCR, the TCRdb table keeps only in-frame clones and is missing some. Of fewer than 90,000 clones in the sample, around nine tenths were seen once. About this clone itself: Its specificity is unknown.

The TCR originated in an adult who received the AZD1222 COVID-19 vaccine. The sequences come from peripheral blood, collected 28 days after the second AZD1222 dose.

CDR3: CASSLTPGVSYNEQFF. In DNA form, the CDR3 reads TGTGCCAGCAGCTTAACGCCAGGGGTGTCCTACAATGAGCAGTTCTTC. The chain joins TRBV7-3 to TRBJ2-1; D might be TRBD1 (6 bases). The germline V gene has CDR1 SGHTA and CDR2 FQGTGA. The CDR3 has 16 residues. Trimming cost V 0 bases and J 1 base, with 10 bases left between them.